This T cell receptor beta chain appears in the sequencing data of a study of cytomegalovirus exposure and HLA in healthy donors. Study-level information: Researchers previously reported finding 90 million to 120 million unique TCR beta sequences from approximately 200 million T cells. Overall study findings and caveats: Accurate predictions that matched the HLA-A and HLA-B alleles of most subjects were reportedly made from TCR beta sequences. Analysis performed later showed TCR beta chains linked to HLA being more clonally expanded than equally common others.

This PCR relied on a set of 60 Vbeta primers and 13 Jbeta primers. Measured with immunoSEQ multiplex PCR; TCRdb has only the in-frame clones, and not every one. The sample holds under 200,000 clones; about 78% are singletons and the top ten take around 5.7%. Only a few counts were recorded for this clone. Its antigen is currently unknown. The specimen sequenced was PBMCs. The clonotype originates from a man aged 35 to 55 in good health and CMV-seronegative.

CDR3 sequence: CASSLGSSYNEQFF. Written as DNA, the CDR3 is TGTGCCAGCAGTCTAGGAAGCTCCTACAATGAGCAGTTCTTC. The rearrangement joins TRBV6-5 to TRBJ2-1; D not certain. The V end was cut by 5 bases, the J end by 0 bases, with 8 bases between. Germline V gene sequence: CDR1 MNHEY, CDR2 SVGAGI. CDR3 length equals 14 residues.